This TCR beta chain is drawn from a study of shared clonotypes between healthy human individuals. Across the whole study: Each donor's CD4 naive and CD4 memory cells filled three plates apiece, CD8 naive two, and CD8 memory one. Study-level points and caveats: Researchers sampled blood only, noting tissue repertoires likely differ.

All of the donors resided in Nashville, Tennessee, and each was a Caucasian adult. Some clones are missing from TCRdb's copy, which holds only in-frame ones; the method was immunoSEQ multiplex PCR. Of some 1,100,000 clones in the sample, around 78% were seen once. To note about this clone: Its antigen is as yet unknown.

Sequences were obtained from memory CD4+ T cells from PBMCs. Subset indicated: CD45RA-negative fraction. The source of this sequence is a man aged 18 to 29 in good health. Some clones in this sample may be carry-over from other donors' samples.

The CDR3 sequence is CASSPDRGRSGNEKLFF. Written as DNA, the CDR3 is TGTGCCAGCAGCCCCGACAGGGGGCGGTCGGGGAATGAAAAACTGTTTTTT. The rearrangement links TRBV28 to TRBJ1-4; the match to TRBD1 covers 10 bases. This CDR3 comprises 17 residues. From germline, CDR1 is MDHEN and CDR2 SYDVKM. Trimming removed 6 bases from V and 5 bases from J; junction bases left unmatched: 12. Full variable domain (remainder filled in from reference TRBV28 and TRBJ1-4): DVKVTQSSRYLVKRTGEKVFLECVQDMDHENMFWYRQDPGLGLRLIYFSYDVKMKEKGDIPEGYSVSREKKERFSLILESASTNQTSMYLCASSPDRGRSGNEKLFFGSGTQLSVL.